The clone carrying this T cell receptor beta chain came up many times. Its antigen is as yet unknown. One entry per CDR3 protein, called by TCRdb with MiXCR from the 5' RACE reads. The sample lists about 240,000 distinct CDR3 sequences, about 7% seen once, with roughly 0.9% in the top ten. V lost 4 bases to trimming and J lost 4 bases; unmatched junction nucleotides: 23. Germline CDR1 reads SGHAT; CDR2 reads FQDESV (reference sequence). The CDR3 runs 21 residues. These data come from a study of T cells after yellow fever vaccination. Study results and caveats: Researchers cautioned that FACS-sorted repertoires could harbor abundant clonotypes contaminating from the bulk population.

The receptor was derived from a man aged 30 to 39 who received the YFV17D yellow fever vaccine. This chain joins TRBV11-1 and TRBJ2-1, with 9 nucleotides matching TRBD2. The sample consisted of CD4+ T cells sorted from PBMCs, taken 15 days after the yellow fever booster vaccination. The CDR3 reads CASSSRATSAGGDLVYNEQFF. Here the CDR3 DNA reads TGTGCCAGCAGCTCCAGGGCTACTTCAGCGGGAGGAGATTTAGTATACAATGAGCAGTTCTTC.